These T cell receptor beta chains were read from a single sample in a study of control samples from healthy donors and cancer patients. Only in-frame clones appear in the TCRdb table, and some are missing; sequencing was by immunoSEQ multiplex PCR. The table lists under 80,000 clones, 93% of them singletons. The sample taken for sequencing was PBMCs. The receptors come from a woman between 35 and 50 years old with lung cancer. CDR3s include the opening cysteine and the closing phenylalanine or tryptophan. A D gene is named only where the DNA matches it firmly. Clone size is given for some rows only: seen once, a few or many times, or a class if the clone is expanded.

v_call,d_call,clone_size,j_call,cdr3_nt,cdr3_aa
TRBV7-9,-,-,TRBJ2-5,TGTGCCAGCAGCTTACTCAGGGAACAAGAGACCCAGTACTTC,CASSLLREQETQYF
TRBV4-2,TRBD1,-,TRBJ1-5,TGTGCCAGCAGCCAAGGGACAGGGGCCGACAATCAGCCCCAGCATTTT,CASSQGTGADNQPQHF
TRBV7-9,-,-,TRBJ1-1,TGTGCCAGCCTAAAGGAGCTTTCGAACACTGAAGCTTTCTTT,CASLKELSNTEAFF
TRBV2,-,-,TRBJ1-1,TGTGCCAGCAGAGAAGGGGGGGGCGTGAATGAAGCTTTCTTT,CASREGGGVNEAFF
TRBV4-2,-,few,TRBJ1-1,TGTGCCAGCAGCCAAGATCGAGGCGGGAACACTGAAGCTTTCTTT,CASSQDRGGNTEAFF
TRBV27,-,-,TRBJ1-2,TGTGCCAGCAGGAGGGATTCCGATGGCTACACCTTC,CASRRDSDGYTF
TRBV7-3,-,few,TRBJ1-5,TGTGCCAGCAGCTCCGGGACTTCCCCTTGGAGCAATCAGCCCCAGCATTTT,CASSSGTSPWSNQPQHF
TRBV15,-,-,TRBJ1-1,TGTGCCACCAGCAGAGGGGGGCTGGGGATGAACACTGAAGCTTTCTTT,CATSRGGLGMNTEAFF
TRBV28,-,-,TRBJ2-7,TGTGCCAGCAGTGGGGGGATCTACGAGCAGTACTTC,CASSGGIYEQYF
TRBV27,-,-,TRBJ1-5,TGTGCCAGCAGTTTAAGTAGCAATCAGCCCCAGCATTTT,CASSLSSNQPQHF
TRBV2,-,once,TRBJ1-1,TGTGCCACACAGACCCCGGTACAGGGCCCTTACACTGAAGCTTTCTTT,CATQTPVQGPYTEAFF
TRBV19,-,-,TRBJ1-2,TGTGCCAGTAGTATAGGGGCCCTCTATGGCTACACCTTC,CASSIGALYGYTF
TRBV11-2,-,-,TRBJ1-1,TGTGCCAGCAGCTTGCAGGACATGGGGACCACTGAAGCTTTCTTT,CASSLQDMGTTEAFF
TRBV6-5,-,-,TRBJ1-1,TGTGCCAGCAGTTACTCGGACACAGAGGGCACTGAAGCTTTCTTT,CASSYSDTEGTEAFF
TRBV6-6,-,-,TRBJ1-2,TGTGCCAGCAGTAGGGATGGCGGAAAAGGGGATCGGGGCTACACCTTC,CASSRDGGKGDRGYTF
TRBV7-9,-,few,TRBJ1-6,TGTGCCAGCAGCTTAGCGCCAGGTCTAAATTCACCCCTCCACTTT,CASSLAPGLNSPLHF
TRBV7-8,-,-,TRBJ2-5,TGTGCCAGTGACCTAGGGATGTACCAAGAGACCCAGTACTTC,CASDLGMYQETQYF
TRBV13,TRBD1,-,TRBJ2-7,TGTGCCAGCGAGGCCCAGACAGGGAAGCAGTACTTC,CASEAQTGKQYF
TRBV4-1,-,-,TRBJ1-5,TGCGCCAGCAGCCAACTCCCACAGGGTTCCAATCAGCCCCAGCATTTT,CASSQLPQGSNQPQHF
TRBV27,-,-,TRBJ1-1,TGTGCCAGCAGTCTAGGGGGGAACACTGAAGCTTTCTTT,CASSLGGNTEAFF
TRBV30,-,-,TRBJ1-3,TGTGCCTGGAGCGCTACGAAGGGGAGGTATGGAAACACCATATATTTT,CAWSATKGRYGNTIYF
TRBV28,-,-,TRBJ2-1,TGTGCCAGCAGTTTAAACGACGAGCAGTTCTTC,CASSLNDEQFF
TRBV11-2,-,-,TRBJ2-7,TGTGCCAGCAGCTTAGGGGTTCACTTTACCTCCTACGAGCAGTACTTC,CASSLGVHFTSYEQYF
TRBV19,-,-,TRBJ1-5,TGTGCCAGTAGTATTACTGGCAGGGGAAATTATCAGCCCCAGCATTTT,CASSITGRGNYQPQHF
TRBV7-8,TRBD1,-,TRBJ2-1,TGTGCCAGCAGCCGAGGTTTTGGGGACAGCTCCTACAATGAGCAGTTCTTC,CASSRGFGDSSYNEQFF